This T cell receptor (beta chain) was retrieved from a study of blood T cells in healthy people across ages. About this clonotype: Antigen: not known.

Study-level findings and limits: Leaving the PBMCs unsorted stopped any conclusive comparison of naive versus antigen-experienced cells.

A sample-barcoded 5' primer and a J-beta primer mix were used in a second PCR of roughly 7 to 11 cycles. Researchers report that a template-switch adaptor with 12 random nucleotides tagged each cDNA molecule. TCRdb reprocessed the 5' RACE reads via MiXCR and lists one record per CDR3 protein. This table holds about 1.7 million distinct CDR3 sequences, 28% found once. The CDR3 is made up of 14 amino acids. The V end was cut by 1 base, the J end by 10 bases, with 16 bases between. In germline, CDR1 is LGHNA, CDR2 YNFKEQ. The sample was blood. This receptor was taken from a woman between 25 and 40 years old in good health. The V call is TRBV4-2, the J call TRBJ1-1; possibly TRBD1 for D (5 bases). The DNA of the CDR3 is TGTGCCAGCAGCCAAGGAATAGTAGGGGAGCTAGCTTTCTTT. As protein: CASSQGIVGELAFF.